The TCR beta chain under discussion was sequenced for a study of blood T cell repertoires in COVID-19. In the original processing: Reference gene primer amplification in the assay estimated nucleated cell counts. The assay was immunoSEQ multiplex PCR, and TCRdb's table has in-frame clones only and misses some. V, J and clone size were drawn from that table, and D and trimming were deduced from the DNA. The table records roughly 80,000 clones, roughly 89% of them present only once. V dropped 1 base and J dropped 4 bases, with 13 bases sitting between them. This CDR3 comprises 15 residues. Germline V gene lookup returns CDR1 SGHVS and CDR2 FQNEAQ.

The sequenced sample was peripheral blood. The gene calls are TRBV7-8 and TRBJ1-1; D is uncertain. The sequence came from a man in his forties or fifties with acute or convalescent COVID-19. CDR3 loop: CASSLERGQATEAFF. Here the CDR3 DNA reads TGTGCCAGCAGCTTAGAACGGGGTCAGGCCACTGAAGCTTTCTTT.